This T cell receptor (beta chain) originates from a study of monozygotic twins with inflammatory bowel disease. The authors used approximately 3.5 ug of total RNA per TCR library. Via template switching, UMIs carrying a 6-nucleotide sample barcode were introduced. TCRdb reprocessed the 5' RACE reads and reports one entry per CDR3 protein, with no DNA. The sample has about 200,000 distinct CDR3 sequences. Points from the study as a whole: IBD patients carried less diverse TCRbeta repertoires (inverse Simpson) than healthy co-twins.

Germline CDR1 is MGHRA and CDR2 is YSYEKL. The CDR3 loop spans 17 amino acids. Of note for this clonotype: Its target is unknown.

The chain joins TRBV4-1 to TRBJ2-1; TCRdb's D call of TRBD2 is untestable without DNA. The clonotype comes from a human donor with ulcerative colitis or Crohn's disease, or a healthy co-twin of an affected twin (not recorded which). What was sequenced was blood. The CDR3 protein is CASSHRPSGGEYNEQFF.